This T cell receptor beta chain appears in the sequencing data of a study of blood T cell repertoires in COVID-19. Per germline, CDR1 SGHNT and CDR2 YYREEE (reference sequence). The V segment lost 3 bases and the J segment 6 bases; nucleotides outside the gene matches: 8. This CDR3 has 14 residues. Only a few counts were recorded for this clone. The assay was immunoSEQ multiplex PCR, and TCRdb's table has in-frame clones only and misses some. The sample yields tens of thousands of clones, more than 60% seen once. Sequenced: peripheral blood. The TCR originated in a woman in her sixties or seventies with acute or convalescent COVID-19. This chain uses TRBV5-4 with TRBJ2-7; TRBD1 matches 8 bases. The CDR3 spells CASSSWTGSGEQYF. Here the CDR3 DNA reads TGTGCCAGCAGCTCCTGGACAGGGAGCGGCGAGCAGTACTTC.